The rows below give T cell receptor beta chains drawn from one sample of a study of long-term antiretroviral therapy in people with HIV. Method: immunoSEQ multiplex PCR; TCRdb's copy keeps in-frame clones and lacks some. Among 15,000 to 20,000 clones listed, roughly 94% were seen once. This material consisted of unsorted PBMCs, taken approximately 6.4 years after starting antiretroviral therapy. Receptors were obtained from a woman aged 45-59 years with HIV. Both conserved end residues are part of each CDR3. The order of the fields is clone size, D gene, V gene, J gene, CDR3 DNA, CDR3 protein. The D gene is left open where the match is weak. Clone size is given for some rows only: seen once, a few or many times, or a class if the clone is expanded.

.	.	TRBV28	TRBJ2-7	TGTGCCAGCAGTTCTTACTACGAGCAGTACTTC	CASSSYYEQYF
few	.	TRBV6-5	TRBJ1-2	TGTGCCAGCAGTTACTCGGACACTGGCGGCTACACCTTC	CASSYSDTGGYTF
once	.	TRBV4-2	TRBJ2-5	TGTGCCAGCAGCCCCACGGAGGGTGAGACCCAGTACTTC	CASSPTEGETQYF
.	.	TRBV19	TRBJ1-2	TGTGCCAGTAGTATCAGTCCCGGGACCCCTTTCGGAGGCTACACCTTC	CASSISPGTPFGGYTF
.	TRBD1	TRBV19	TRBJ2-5	TGTGCCAGTAGTATCCTGGGACAGGGAGTAAAAGAGACCCAGTACTTC	CASSILGQGVKETQYF
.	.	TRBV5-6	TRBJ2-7	TGTGCCAGCAGCTCCGTGGGAGGGACAAGCTCCTACGAGCAGTACTTC	CASSSVGGTSSYEQYF
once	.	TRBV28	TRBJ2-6	TGTGCCAGCAGTTTGGGAGGATCTGGGGCCAACGTCCTGACTTTC	CASSLGGSGANVLTF
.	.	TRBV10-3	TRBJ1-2	TGTGCCATCAGTGAGCCGGAAAACTATGGCTACACCTTC	CAISEPENYGYTF
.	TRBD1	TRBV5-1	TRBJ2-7	TGCGCCAGCAGCCTTAAATCCTCCGACAGGGGGATCTACGAGCAGTACTTC	CASSLKSSDRGIYEQYF
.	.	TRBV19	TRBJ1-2	TGTGCCAGTACTCCTCTTGGGGGGGTCGGCTACACCTTC	CASTPLGGVGYTF
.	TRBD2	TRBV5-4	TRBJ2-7	TGTGCCAGCAGCTTGAGCATGGTGAGCGGGAGGGCCCACGAGCAGTACTTC	CASSLSMVSGRAHEQYF
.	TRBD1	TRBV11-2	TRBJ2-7	TGTGCCAGCAGCTTAGGGTCACAGGGGGCTTCGTACTTC	CASSLGSQGASYF
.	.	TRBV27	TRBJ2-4	TGTGCCAGCAGTTTATCCTCCCGCGCGTACATTCAGTACTTC	CASSLSSRAYIQYF
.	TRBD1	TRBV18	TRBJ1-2	TGTGCCAGCTCCCCAGACAGGGCGGGCTACACCTTC	CASSPDRAGYTF
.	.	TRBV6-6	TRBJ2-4	TGTGCCAGCAGTCGGGGTGGGAATCAAAACATTCAGTACTTC	CASSRGGNQNIQYF
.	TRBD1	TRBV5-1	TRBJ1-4	TGCGCCAGCAGCTTGCGGGGGACAGGTGGTGAAAAACTGTTTTTT	CASSLRGTGGEKLFF
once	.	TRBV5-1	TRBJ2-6	TGCGCCAGCAGCTTGGCCGGGGTTGGGGCCAACGTCCTGACTTTC	CASSLAGVGANVLTF
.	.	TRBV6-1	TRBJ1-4	TGTGCCAGCAGTGTTACGGGACTGATTAATGAAAAACTGTTTTTT	CASSVTGLINEKLFF
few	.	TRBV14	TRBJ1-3	TGTGCCAGCAGCCAAGAAGCGGGGGCGAGTCTAAACACCATATATTTT	CASSQEAGASLNTIYF
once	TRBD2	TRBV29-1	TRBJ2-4	TGCAGCGTTGAACCGGGACTAGCTACGAACATTCAGTACTTC	CSVEPGLATNIQYF
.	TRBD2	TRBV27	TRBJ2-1	TGTGCCAGCAGCCGACCGGGACTAGCACACGAGCAGTTCTTC	CASSRPGLAHEQFF
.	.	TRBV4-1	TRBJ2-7	TGCGCCAGCAGCCAAGATTGGAGAACGCAGTACTTC	CASSQDWRTQYF
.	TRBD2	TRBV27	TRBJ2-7	TGTGCCAGCAGATCTCGGGAGGGGGGCTCCTACGAGCAGTACTTC	CASRSREGGSYEQYF
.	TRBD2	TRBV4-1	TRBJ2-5	TGCGCCAGCAGCCAAGACTACGGGACTAGCGGGGGCCAAGAGACCCAGTACTTC	CASSQDYGTSGGQETQYF
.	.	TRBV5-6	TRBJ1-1	TGTGCCAGCAGCTTAGGAATGAACACTGAAGCTTTCTTT	CASSLGMNTEAFF
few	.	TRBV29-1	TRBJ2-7	TGCAGCGTTGAAGCTAGGGACACCTACGAGCAGTACTTC	CSVEARDTYEQYF
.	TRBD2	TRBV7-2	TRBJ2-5	TGTGCCAGCAGCTTAGAAACCCCCTTCGGACTAGCGGGATTGGAGACCCAGTACTTC	CASSLETPFGLAGLETQYF
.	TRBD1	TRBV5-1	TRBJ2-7	TGCGCCAGCAGCCTTACCGGGACAGGGGCTTACGAGCAGTACTTC	CASSLTGTGAYEQYF
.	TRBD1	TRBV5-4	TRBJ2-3	TGTGCCAGCAGGGACGGACAGGGACCAGATACGCAGTATTTT	CASRDGQGPDTQYF
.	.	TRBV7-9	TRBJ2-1	TGTGCCAGCAGCTACCCTACTTACAATGAGCAGTTCTTC	CASSYPTYNEQFF
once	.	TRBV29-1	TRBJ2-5	TGCAGCGTTGTTTGGGCTTGGGGGGACCAAGAGACCCAGTACTTC	CSVVWAWGDQETQYF
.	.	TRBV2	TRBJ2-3	TGTGCCACCACTATCGGGAGCACAGATACGCAGTATTTT	CATTIGSTDTQYF
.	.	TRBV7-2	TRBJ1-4	TGTGCCAGCAGCTTAGATGACGAAAAACTGTTTTTT	CASSLDDEKLFF
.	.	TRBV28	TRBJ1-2	TGTGCCAGCAGTTTAGACAGTCGGGGCTACACCTTC	CASSLDSRGYTF
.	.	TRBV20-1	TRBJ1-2	TGCAGTGCTAGTGGACAGTCCGGCTACACCTTC	CSASGQSGYTF
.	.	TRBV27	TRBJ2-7	TGTGCCAGTAGGATGACCGGGACAAGCTACGAGCAGTACTTC	CASRMTGTSYEQYF